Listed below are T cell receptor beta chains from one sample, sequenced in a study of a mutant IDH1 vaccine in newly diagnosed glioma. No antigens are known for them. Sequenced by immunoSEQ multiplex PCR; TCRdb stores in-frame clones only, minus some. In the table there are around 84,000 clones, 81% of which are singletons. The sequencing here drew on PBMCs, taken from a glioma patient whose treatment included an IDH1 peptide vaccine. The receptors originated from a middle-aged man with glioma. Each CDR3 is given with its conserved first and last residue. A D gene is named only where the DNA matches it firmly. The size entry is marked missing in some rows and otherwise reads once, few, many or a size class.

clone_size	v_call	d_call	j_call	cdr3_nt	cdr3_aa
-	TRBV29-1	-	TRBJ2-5	TGCAGCGTAAAACAAGAGACCCAGTACTTC	CSVKQETQYF
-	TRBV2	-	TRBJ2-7	TGTGCCAGCATGACATTATACGAGCAGTACTTC	CASMTLYEQYF
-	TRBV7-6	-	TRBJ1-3	TGTGCCAGCAGCTTACGACGGCGGAACTCTGGAAACACCATATATTTT	CASSLRRRNSGNTIYF
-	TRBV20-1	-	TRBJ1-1	TGCAGCGGTCTCCTGAACACTGAAGCTTTCTTT	CSGLLNTEAFF
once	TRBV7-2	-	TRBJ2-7	TGTGCCAGCAGCTTGGAGCCGACCTACGAGCAGTACTTC	CASSLEPTYEQYF
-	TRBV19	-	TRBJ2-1	TGTGCCAGTAGTATATCTAGGATTAGATCCAATGAGCAGTTCTTC	CASSISRIRSNEQFF
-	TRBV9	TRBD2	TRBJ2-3	TGTGCCAGCAGCGTCCTAGCGGGAGGCACAGATACGCAGTATTTT	CASSVLAGGTDTQYF
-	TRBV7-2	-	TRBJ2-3	TGTGCCAGCAGCTCCATTTATCGCGAGGATACGCAGTATTTT	CASSSIYREDTQYF
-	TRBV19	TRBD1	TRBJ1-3	TGTGCCAGTAGTACCTCGGACAGGGGGAACACCATATATTTT	CASSTSDRGNTIYF
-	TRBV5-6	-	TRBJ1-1	TGTGCCAGCAGCACCCACCACAGGGAAGGCACTGAAGCTTTCTTT	CASSTHHREGTEAFF
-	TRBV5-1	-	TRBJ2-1	TGCGCCAGCAGCCGATCAGCAGCCAACCAGGCCTACAATGAGCAGTTCTTC	CASSRSAANQAYNEQFF
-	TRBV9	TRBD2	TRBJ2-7	TGTGCCAGCAGCGTAGGGCTAGCGGAAAGGGAGTACGAGCAGTACTTC	CASSVGLAEREYEQYF
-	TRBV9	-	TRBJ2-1	TGTGCCAGCAGCGTCCAAGGGGGTGGCAATGAGCAGTTCTTC	CASSVQGGGNEQFF
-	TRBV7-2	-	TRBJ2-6	TGTGCCAGCAGCATCCGACAGATCAAGCAGAGCTCTGGGGCCAACGTCCTGACTTTC	CASSIRQIKQSSGANVLTF
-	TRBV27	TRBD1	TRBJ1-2	TGTGCCAGCAGCGTATCAGCTAGGGGGCTTAACTATGGCTACACCTTC	CASSVSARGLNYGYTF
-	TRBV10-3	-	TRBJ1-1	TGTGCCATCAGTGAGAGGGTGGGGGACACTGAAGCTTTCTTT	CAISERVGDTEAFF
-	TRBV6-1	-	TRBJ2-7	TGTGCCAGCAGGGGAGATTGGTACGAGCAGTACTTC	CASRGDWYEQYF
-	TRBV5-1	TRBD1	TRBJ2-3	TGCGCCAGCAGCTCATTGACAGGGGCCACAGATACGCAGTATTTT	CASSSLTGATDTQYF
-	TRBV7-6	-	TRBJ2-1	TGTGCCAGCAGCCCCCCGGGCAGGGTCGCGGACAATGAGCAGTTCTTC	CASSPPGRVADNEQFF
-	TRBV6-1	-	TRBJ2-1	TGTGCCAGCAGTGTAACCTTACCGGGACACACCTACAATGAGCAGTTCTTC	CASSVTLPGHTYNEQFF
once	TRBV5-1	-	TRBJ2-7	TGCGCCAGCAGCTTGGCGGCTACCTACGAGCAGTACTTC	CASSLAATYEQYF
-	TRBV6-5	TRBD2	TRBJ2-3	TGTGCCAGTACAGACGGGACTAGCGTTGGAGATACGCAGTATTTT	CASTDGTSVGDTQYF
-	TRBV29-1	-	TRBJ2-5	TGCAGCGTTGCTAGGTTCCAAGAGACCCAGTACTTC	CSVARFQETQYF
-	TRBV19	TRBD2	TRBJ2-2	TGTGCCAGTGGGACTAGCGGTAACACCGGGGAGCTGTTTTTT	CASGTSGNTGELFF
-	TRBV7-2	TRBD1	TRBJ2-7	TGTGCCAGCAGCTTCTGGACAGGCTCCTACGAGCAGTACTTC	CASSFWTGSYEQYF
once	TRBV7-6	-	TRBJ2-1	TGTGCCAGCAGCCCCGTAGGTTCCTACAATGAGCAGTTCTTC	CASSPVGSYNEQFF
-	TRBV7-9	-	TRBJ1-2	TGTGCCAGCAGCCACGCCGTCGGGGGAAACTATGGCTACACCTTC	CASSHAVGGNYGYTF
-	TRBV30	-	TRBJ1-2	TGTGCCTGGACCCACGGGGCGCGGATTGGCTACACCTTC	CAWTHGARIGYTF
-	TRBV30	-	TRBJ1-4	TGTGCCTGGAGTGCCCTGTCTGCAACTAATGAAAAACTGTTTTTT	CAWSALSATNEKLFF
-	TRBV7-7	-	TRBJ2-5	TGTGCTCCACGCGGGCAGGCCCTTCGGGGAGAGACCCAGTACTTC	CAPRGQALRGETQYF
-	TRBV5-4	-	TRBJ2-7	TGTGCCAGCAGTCTTCGGGACAACTACGAGCAGTACTTC	CASSLRDNYEQYF
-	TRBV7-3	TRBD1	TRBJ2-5	TGTGCCAGCAGCTGGACAGGGTTAGGGGAGACCCAGTACTTC	CASSWTGLGETQYF
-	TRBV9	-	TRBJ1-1	TGTGCCAGCAGCGTAGATTGGGGTCTTTGGAACACTGAAGCTTTCTTT	CASSVDWGLWNTEAFF
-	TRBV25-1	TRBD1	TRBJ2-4	TGTGCCAGCAGTTCCTATTCGCAGGGGGAGGCCAAAAACATTCAGTACTTC	CASSSYSQGEAKNIQYF
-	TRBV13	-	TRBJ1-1	TGTGCCAGCAGCTTAGGGCGTTTCACTGAAGCTTTCTTT	CASSLGRFTEAFF
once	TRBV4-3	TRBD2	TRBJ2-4	TGCGCCAGCAGCCAAGTAGCGGGACTAGCCAAAAACATTCAGTACTTC	CASSQVAGLAKNIQYF
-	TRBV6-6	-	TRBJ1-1	TGTGCCAGCACCCAGGGTAGTGAAGCTTTCTTT	CASTQGSEAFF
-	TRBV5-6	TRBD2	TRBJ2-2	TGTGCCAGCAGCTTGGGTAGCGGGGCCACCGGGGAGCTGTTTTTT	CASSLGSGATGELFF
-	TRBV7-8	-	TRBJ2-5	TGTGCCAGCAGCTTATCCCATGAGACCCAGTACTTC	CASSLSHETQYF
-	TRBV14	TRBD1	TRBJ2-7	TGTGCCAGCAGCCCCAAAAGGGGGCTCTACGAGCAGTACTTC	CASSPKRGLYEQYF
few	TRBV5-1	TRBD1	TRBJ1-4	TGCGCCAGCAGCTTGACCGGGACAGGGAACGAAAAACTGTTTTTT	CASSLTGTGNEKLFF
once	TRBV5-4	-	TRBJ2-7	TGTGCCAGCACCATGCTTGGAGGGAGGCCCTACGAGCAGTACTTC	CASTMLGGRPYEQYF
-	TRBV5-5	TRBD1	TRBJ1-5	TGTGCCAGCAGCGGTGGACAGGGAGACCAGCCCCAGCATTTT	CASSGGQGDQPQHF
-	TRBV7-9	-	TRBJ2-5	TGTGCCAGCAGCTTAGGTCCTGCTCAAGAGACCCAGTACTTC	CASSLGPAQETQYF
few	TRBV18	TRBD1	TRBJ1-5	TGTGCCAGCTCTTCCATACGGGAGGGACAGGGGAATCAGCCCCAGCATTTT	CASSSIREGQGNQPQHF
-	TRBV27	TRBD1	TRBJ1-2	TGTGCCAGCAGCCCACTTACGACCGGGACAGGGGATGGCTACACCTTC	CASSPLTTGTGDGYTF
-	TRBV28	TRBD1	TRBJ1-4	TGTGCCAGCAGTTTAGAGGGACAGGGTGAGGGAAAACTGTTTTTT	CASSLEGQGEGKLFF
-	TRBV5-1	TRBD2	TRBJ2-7	TGCGCCAGCAGCGAAAGACCTAGCGGGAGGGCGATCGAGCAGTACTTC	CASSERPSGRAIEQYF
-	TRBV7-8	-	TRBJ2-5	TGTGCCAGCAGTTTCTCCTGGCAAGAGACCCAGTACTTC	CASSFSWQETQYF
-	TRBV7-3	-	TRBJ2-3	TGTGCCAGCAGCTTAATTGGAGGCACAGATACGCAGTATTTT	CASSLIGGTDTQYF
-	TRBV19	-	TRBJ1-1	TGTGCCAGTAGTATGGGAGCGGGGACCCCTCTTTTT	CASSMGAGTPLF
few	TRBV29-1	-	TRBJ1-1	TGCAGCGTTGAAACCCGACAGCGACTGAACACTGAAGCTTTCTTT	CSVETRQRLNTEAFF
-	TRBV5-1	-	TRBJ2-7	TGCGCCAGCAGCCTGACGGAGGGGAGCTCCTACGAGCAGTACTTC	CASSLTEGSSYEQYF